This entry is about one T cell receptor (beta chain). The CDR3 spans 16 residues. V lost 1 base and J lost 2, with 14 bases in between. CDR1 is SGHVS and CDR2 is FQNEAQ in the germline V gene. This record belongs to a study of shared T cell receptors in the human thymus. Assay: immunoSEQ multiplex PCR; the TCRdb copy retains only in-frame clones and omits some. The data show approximately 490,000 clones, with roughly 74% seen just once and about 0.012% held by the top ten. The same data also went into a second study, on human thymus T cells. Turning to that study: Repertoires from thymus and blood appeared to show biased V and J gene usage. Related work found strong thymic repertoire overlap between unrelated individuals.

Sequencing input: thymocytes. The rearrangement joins TRBV7-8 to TRBJ2-5, with D perhaps matching TRBD1 (5 bases). This receptor was obtained from a boy younger than two with a congenital heart defect. DNA for the CDR3: TGTGCCAGCAGCTTAGGACAGATCCCGCGACAAGAGACCCAGTACTTC. It codes for CASSLGQIPRQETQYF.